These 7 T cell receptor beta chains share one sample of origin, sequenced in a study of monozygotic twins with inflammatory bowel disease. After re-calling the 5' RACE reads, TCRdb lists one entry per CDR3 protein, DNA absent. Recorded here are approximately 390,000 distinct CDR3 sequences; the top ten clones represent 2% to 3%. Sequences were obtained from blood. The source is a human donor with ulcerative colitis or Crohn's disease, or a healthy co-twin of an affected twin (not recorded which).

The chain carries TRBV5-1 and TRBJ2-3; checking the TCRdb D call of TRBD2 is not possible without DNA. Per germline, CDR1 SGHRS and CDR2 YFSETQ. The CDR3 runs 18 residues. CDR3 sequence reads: CASTRRGLAGAGGDTQYF. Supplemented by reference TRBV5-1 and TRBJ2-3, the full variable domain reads KAGVTQTPRYLIKTRGQQVTLSCSPISGHRSVSWYQQTPGQGLQFLFEYFSETQRNKGNFPGRFSGRQFSNSRSEMNVSTLELGDSALYLCASTRRGLAGAGGDTQYFGPGTRLTVL.

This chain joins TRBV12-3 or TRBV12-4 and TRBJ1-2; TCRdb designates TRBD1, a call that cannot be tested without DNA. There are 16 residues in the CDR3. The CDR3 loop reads CASSVALTGANSGYTF.

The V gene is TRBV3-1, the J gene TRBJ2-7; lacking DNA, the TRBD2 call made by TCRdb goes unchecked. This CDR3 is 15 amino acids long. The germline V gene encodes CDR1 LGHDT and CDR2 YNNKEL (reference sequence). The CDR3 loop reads CASSPTSSRNYEQYF.

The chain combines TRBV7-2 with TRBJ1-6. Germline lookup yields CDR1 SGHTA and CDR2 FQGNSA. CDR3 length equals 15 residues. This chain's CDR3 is CASSRQSSYNSPLHF.

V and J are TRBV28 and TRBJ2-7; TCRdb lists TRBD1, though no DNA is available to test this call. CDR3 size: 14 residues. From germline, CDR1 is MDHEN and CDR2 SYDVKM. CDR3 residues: CASRTGGLTYEQYF.

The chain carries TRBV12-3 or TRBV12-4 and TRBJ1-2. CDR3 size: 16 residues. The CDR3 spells CASSPRFGGVGGGYTF.

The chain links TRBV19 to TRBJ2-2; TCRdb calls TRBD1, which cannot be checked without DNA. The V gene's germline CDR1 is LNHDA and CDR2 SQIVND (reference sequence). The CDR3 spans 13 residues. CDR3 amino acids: CASSIQGSGELFF.